This T cell receptor (beta chain) was documented in a study of vaccination and CD4 T cells after COVID-19. At the Johns Hopkins FTIC core, DNA taken from cultured CD4+ T cells was sequenced by way of the Oncomine TCR Beta short-read assay. TCRdb re-called the PCR reads through MiXCR, storing one row per CDR3 protein. The top ten clones hold about a tenth of a sample with about 14,000 distinct CDR3 sequences, approximately 30% of them seen once. Treatment of the sample: roughly 10-day PBMC culture with coronavirus spike peptide pools or control peptides (ViraFEST assay). This CDR3 contains 14 residues. The germline V gene encodes CDR1 MDHEN and CDR2 SYDVKM. Trimming took 2 bases from V and 2 from J, leaving 4 bases between them. Note on this clonotype: Its target is not known.

The TCR originated in a human donor who had recovered from COVID-19. V and J are TRBV28 and TRBJ2-6; no clear D gene. The specimen was CD4+ T cells from blood, cultured in vitro, collected after SARS-CoV-2 vaccination. Written as DNA, the CDR3 is TGTGCCAGCAGTTTAAGGGCTGGGGCCAACGTCCTGACTTTC. Amino acid sequence: CASSLRAGANVLTF.